This T cell receptor beta chain was observed in a study of blood T cell repertoires in COVID-19. About the study: Samples of COVID-19 (acute and convalescent) were obtained from the United States, Italy and Spain. T cells, B-cell-depleted T cells, or PBMCs supplied cDNA or gDNA.

In germline, CDR1 is LGHDT, CDR2 YNNKEL (reference sequence). Losses at the gene ends were 1 base for V and 1 base for J; bases not matched to a gene: 11. This CDR3 has 18 amino acids. This clone was found once. How the authors handled the data: The authors estimated nucleated cell counts from reference gene primer amplification. Libraries were prepared by immunoSEQ multiplex PCR; TCRdb keeps only in-frame clonotypes and omits some of them. The V and J calls and clone size are taken from that table; D and trimming were inferred from the DNA. The sample carries just over 150,000 clones, around 92% recorded once. Patients from Seattle were sampled longitudinally, starting during active infection.

The chain recombines TRBV3-1 (or the pseudogene TRBV3-2) with TRBJ2-3; 7 bases are shared with TRBD1. The sample consisted of peripheral blood. This clonotype was obtained from a man aged 30 to 39 with COVID-19, enrolled during active disease. In nucleotides, the CDR3 is TGTGCCAGCAGCCAAGCTTTACCTAGGGGGCCCGGCACAGATACGCAGTATTTT. The encoded protein is CASSQALPRGPGTDTQYF.